This T cell receptor (beta chain) is drawn from a study of beta chain features in type 1 diabetes. Isolated RNA was reverse transcribed in full, so expressed TCRB transcripts were sequenced. The data were produced by immunoSEQ multiplex PCR, yet TCRdb's version contains in-frame clones alone and is incomplete. The table lists 350,000 or so clones, roughly a fifth of them singletons. The sequenced sample was naive CD4+ T cells from blood. The TCR originated in a woman between 18 and 30 years old in good health.

DNA of the CDR3: TGTGCCAGCAGCGCCCGCCCGACAGGGGGGAGCTATGGCTACACCTTC. Translation gives CASSARPTGGSYGYTF. The gene calls are TRBV9 and TRBJ1-2, with 9 nucleotides matching TRBD1. The germline V gene encodes CDR1 SGDLS and CDR2 YYNGEE. Unmatched junction bases numbered 10, after V lost 3 bases and J lost 4 bases. The CDR3 is 16 amino acids.